This T cell receptor beta chain came from a study of beta chain features in type 1 diabetes. V was cut by 10 bases and J by 5 bases, with 17 bases left in between. The CDR3 has 14 amino acids. Germline assignment: CDR1 LNHDA and CDR2 SQIVND (reference sequence). What was sequenced were expressed TCRB transcripts, since all of the isolated RNA had been reverse transcribed. Assay used: immunoSEQ multiplex PCR; TCRdb lists only in-frame clones, some missing. There are about 230,000 clones in the sample; over 7.5% occur only once, and about 0.037% lies in the top ten. Study-level points and caveats: The naive, central memory and Treg TCRB repertoires showed an apparent similarity that was greater among patients than among healthy donors.

Regarding this clone: Its target is unknown.

Purities in excess of 95% were seen in all sorted populations. This chain links TRBV19 with TRBJ2-2; D is uncertain. This sequence was found in a young woman in good health. The source material was naive CD4+ T cells from blood. CDR3 nucleotides: TGTGCCACCGGAGTGGTAGCAACGACCGGGGAGCTGTTTTTT. Protein sequence: CATGVVATTGELFF. The full variable domain, completed using reference TRBV19 and TRBJ2-2, is DGGITQSPKYLFRKEGQNVTLSCEQNLNHDAMYWYRQDPGQGLRLIYYSQIVNDFQKGDIAEGYSVSREKKESFPLTVTSAQKNPTAFYLCATGVVATTGELFFGEGSRLTVL.